The TCR beta chain under discussion was sequenced for a study of blood T cell repertoires in COVID-19. Whole-study context: From T cells, B-cell-depleted T cells, or PBMCs came the material, which was cDNA or gDNA.

Germline V gene sequence: CDR1 MNHEY, CDR2 SVGAGI. Deletions cut 3 bases from V and 6 bases from J, with 21 bases between. This CDR3 is 16 amino acids long. Original handling: It was from reference gene primer amplification that nucleated cell counts were estimated. Some clones are missing from TCRdb's copy, which holds only in-frame ones; the method was immunoSEQ multiplex PCR. V and J calls plus clone size are reproduced from that table; the DNA served to infer D and trimming. The sample yields some 240,000 clones, around 83% seen once. The source material was peripheral blood. The clonotype comes from a woman in her 40s who had recovered from COVID-19. The chain recombines TRBV6-5 with TRBJ2-7; D is perhaps TRBD2 (6 bases). CDR3 sequence: CASSYKPGLFWSEQYF. Written as DNA, the CDR3 is TGTGCCAGCAGTTATAAACCGGGACTGTTCTGGTCCGAGCAGTACTTC.